This T cell receptor (beta chain) stems from a study of Tregs in tolerant kidney transplant recipients. Study conclusions and caveats: Tolerant patients' donor-specific Tregs expanded beyond overall Tregs, suggesting antigen-driven growth. Biological reproducibility was not directly addressed, but technical replication error appeared minimal. Changing PCR primers prevented nucleotide comparison between some patients' samples.

The CDR3 sequence is 14 residues long. The trim removed 6 bases at V and 6 bases at J, leaving 10 bases unmatched. Germline loops: CDR1 SQVTM, CDR2 ANQGSEA. Generated by immunoSEQ multiplex PCR, the TCRdb table keeps only in-frame clones and is missing some. The table records about 14,000 clones, about four fifths of them present only once. Unstimulated regulatory T cells (CD4+CD25+CD127-), CD4+CD25- non-regulatory cells, CD4 and CD8 cells were FACS-sorted from thawed PBMCs. Worth noting for this clone: The antigen is unknown.

Here the sequenced sample was Tregs from blood, taken before the transplant. This sequence joins TRBV29-1 and TRBJ2-7; 11 positions match TRBD1. This receptor was obtained from a human donor who received a combined kidney and bone marrow transplant. The CDR3 reads CSVGQGVVAGEQYF. Written as DNA, the CDR3 is TGCAGCGTGGGACAGGGGGTGGTAGCGGGCGAGCAGTACTTC.